The 7 T cell receptor beta chains presented below share a single source sample, sequenced in a study of blood T cell repertoires in COVID-19. Only in-frame clones appear in the TCRdb table, and some are missing; sequencing was by immunoSEQ multiplex PCR. Here the sample spans some 150,000 clones, over 80% being singletons. Sample: peripheral blood. These receptors all stem from a man aged 50-60 years who had recovered from COVID-19.

J is TRBJ2-7 and V is TRBV5-1, with D tentatively TRBD1 (5 bases). V gave up 0 bases and J gave up 4 bases, with 11 bases separating them. Germline lookup yields CDR1 SGHRS and CDR2 YFSETQ. The CDR3 spans 14 residues. CDR3 amino acids: CASSLVGRVYEQYF. The CDR3 coding sequence is TGCGCCAGCAGCTTGGTAGGCAGGGTTTACGAGCAGTACTTC.

The chain combines TRBV30 with TRBJ2-2, with 7 bases matching TRBD1. Trimming took 8 bases from V and 0 from J; bases not matched to a gene: 3. The CDR3 totals 13 residues. The germline V gene encodes CDR1 GTSNPN and CDR2 SVGIG (reference sequence). The CDR3 reads CARDSSNTGELFF. As DNA, the CDR3 is TGTGCCCGGGACAGTTCGAACACCGGGGAGCTGTTTTTT.

CDR3 sequence: CASSQSLAGVNEQFF. CDR3 bases: TGCGCCAGCAGCCAAAGTCTAGCGGGGGTCAATGAGCAGTTCTTC. This rearrangement joins TRBV4-3 to TRBJ2-1, with 10 bases lining up with TRBD2. Germline loops: CDR1 LGHNA, CDR2 YSLEER. This CDR3 is built from 15 residues. J lost 6 bases, V lost 2 bases, and 4 bases had no gene match.

This clone was seen only a few times. This rearrangement joins TRBV7-9 to TRBJ1-6; D unresolved. With 2 bases removed from V and 11 bases from J, the gap between germline ends came to 13 bases. The CDR3 sequence is 14 residues long. Per germline, CDR1 SEHNR and CDR2 FQNEAQ (reference sequence). This CDR3 reads CASSLNGRETPLHF. The CDR3 bases are TGTGCCAGCAGCTTAAACGGACGGGAGACACCCCTCCACTTT.

The CDR3 DNA follows: TGTGCCTGCAGGATAGGGGGCGGTGGCTACACCTTC. It translates to CACRIGGGGYTF. The chain is built from TRBV30 and TRBJ1-2; 7 nucleotides align to TRBD1. The CDR3 has 12 residues. From germline, CDR1 is GTSNPN and CDR2 SVGIG (reference sequence). V shed 6 bases, J shed 7 bases, and the junction held 8 bases outside the gene matches.

J is TRBJ2-1 and V is TRBV4-1; D gene unclear. The CDR3 runs 16 residues. The V gene lost 0 bases and the J gene lost 2 bases, with 11 bases spanning the gap. The germline CDR1 and CDR2 sequences are MGHRA and YSYEKL. The CDR3 is CASSQEWQAAYNEQFF. The CDR3 DNA follows: TGCGCCAGCAGCCAAGAGTGGCAGGCAGCCTACAATGAGCAGTTCTTC.

The rearrangement uses TRBV5-4 and TRBJ1-6, with 8 bases that match TRBD1. Germline loops: CDR1 SGHNT, CDR2 YYREEE (reference sequence). This CDR3 contains 16 residues. J gave up 6 bases and V 0 bases, and 5 bases lay outside the gene matches. The CDR3 nucleotides read TGTGCCAGCAGCTTGGGAGGACAGGGACTTAATTCACCCCTCCACTTT. Translated: CASSLGGQGLNSPLHF.